These 30 T cell receptor beta chains share one sample of origin, sequenced in a study of cytomegalovirus exposure and HLA in healthy donors. Clones were sequenced by immunoSEQ multiplex PCR, and TCRdb holds only the in-frame ones, with some missing. The repertoire has 150,000 to 180,000 clones, 85% to 90% of them found once; the top ten carry approximately 2.2%. The sequencing sample was made of PBMCs. These receptors all come from a human donor in good health.

In regard to this clone: This sample includes further DNA sequences coding for the same CDR3. The rearrangement joins TRBV7-9 to TRBJ1-1; TRBD1 might be the D (6 bases). The V gene lost 0 bases and the J gene lost 0 bases, with 8 bases spanning the gap. There are 15 residues in the CDR3. Per the germline V gene, CDR1 is SEHNR and CDR2 is FQNEAQ (reference sequence). The CDR3 region is CASSLAQGMNTEAFF. CDR3 sequence (DNA): TGTGCCAGCAGCTTAGCACAGGGTATGAACACTGAAGCTTTCTTT. The full variable domain, in which reference TRBV7-9 and TRBJ1-1 provide the parts outside the CDR3, is DTGVSQNPRHKITKRGQNVTFRCDPISEHNRLYWYRQTLGQGPEFLTYFQNEAQLEKSRLLSDRFSAERPKGSFSTLEIQRTEQGDSAMYLCASSLAQGMNTEAFFGQGTRLTVV.

This clone appeared a few times. The CDR3 region is CASSPQRGSEQYF. The CDR3 DNA sequence: TGTGCCAGTAGTCCACAAAGGGGCAGCGAGCAGTACTTC. The rearrangement links TRBV19 to TRBJ2-7; D may be TRBD1 (5 bases). V dropped 5 bases and J dropped 6 bases, with 14 bases sitting between them. CDR1 and CDR2 from the germline V gene are LNHDA and SQIVND (reference sequence). The CDR3 is 13 residues long.

The rearrangement links TRBV5-4 to TRBJ2-1; 12 bases match TRBD1. The CDR3 sequence is 17 residues long. V lost 4 bases to trimming and J lost 7 bases; unmatched junction nucleotides: 12. Looked up from germline, CDR1 is SGHNT and CDR2 is YYREEE (reference sequence). This chain's CDR3 is CASSLDPGQGAQNEQFF. CDR3 nucleotides: TGTGCCAGCAGCCTTGACCCGGGACAGGGGGCGCAAAATGAGCAGTTCTTC.

This sequence joins TRBV28 and TRBJ1-1; D is ambiguous. CDR3 size: 13 residues. Germline loops: CDR1 MDHEN, CDR2 SYDVKM. The V gene lost 7 bases and the J gene lost 12 bases, with 21 bases spanning the gap. The CDR3 here is CASIDPGDPGPFF. As DNA, the CDR3 is TGTGCCAGCATTGACCCGGGAGACCCTGGACCTTTCTTT. Full variable domain (remainder filled in from reference TRBV28 and TRBJ1-1): DVKVTQSSRYLVKRTGEKVFLECVQDMDHENMFWYRQDPGLGLRLIYFSYDVKMKEKGDIPEGYSVSREKKERFSLILESASTNQTSMYLCASIDPGDPGPFFGQGTRLTVV.

The V and J genes are TRBV28 and TRBJ2-7; the match to TRBD1 covers 7 bases. Germline lookup yields CDR1 MDHEN and CDR2 SYDVKM. The CDR3 covers 16 residues. The V segment lost 4 bases and the J segment 2 bases; nucleotides outside the gene matches: 11. As DNA, the CDR3 is TGTGCCAGCAGTTCCTACACATGGGACAGTCCCTACGAGCAGTACTTC. Its translation is CASSSYTWDSPYEQYF.

V is TRBV12-5 and J is TRBJ1-4; TRBD1 aligns across 7 bases. This CDR3 is 15 amino acids long. CDR1 is LGHNT and CDR2 is FRNRAP in the germline V gene. Trimming removed 4 bases from V and 4 bases from J; junction bases left unmatched: 6. In nucleotides, the CDR3 is TGTGCTAGTGGTTGGAGGACAGGCCTTAATGAAAAACTGTTTTTT. Protein product: CASGWRTGLNEKLFF.

The genes are TRBV6-5 and TRBJ2-3; 8 nucleotides align to TRBD1. CDR3 length equals 14 residues. Germline CDR1 reads MNHEY; CDR2 reads SVGAGI. V lost 6 bases to trimming and J lost 5 bases; unmatched junction nucleotides: 7. CDR3 in amino acids: CASSFDRGLDTQYF. The DNA of the CDR3 is TGTGCCAGCAGCTTCGACAGGGGATTAGATACGCAGTATTTT.

V usage is TRBV28 and J usage is TRBJ1-5, with 7 bases that match TRBD1. Germline-derived CDR1 and CDR2 are MDHEN and SYDVKM. V gave up 5 bases and J gave up 4 bases; unmatched junction bases: 5. The CDR3 has 14 residues. CDR3: CASSRQGSNQPQHF. CDR3 nucleotides: TGTGCCAGCAGTAGACAGGGATCAAATCAGCCCCAGCATTTT. The full variable domain, completed using reference TRBV28 and TRBJ1-5, is DVKVTQSSRYLVKRTGEKVFLECVQDMDHENMFWYRQDPGLGLRLIYFSYDVKMKEKGDIPEGYSVSREKKERFSLILESASTNQTSMYLCASSRQGSNQPQHFGDGTRLSIL.

This chain connects TRBV5-6 to TRBJ2-2; 8 bases are shared with TRBD1. This CDR3 has 16 residues. Germline CDR1 reads SGHDT; CDR2 reads YYEEEE. The J segment lost 5 bases and the V segment lost 0 bases, leaving 6 bases of the junction unmatched. CDR3 protein: CASSLVGQGITGELFF. CDR3 in DNA: TGTGCCAGCAGCTTGGTAGGACAGGGTATTACCGGGGAGCTGTTTTTT. Drawing the rest from reference TRBV5-6 and TRBJ2-2, the complete variable domain is DAGVTQSPTHLIKTRGQQVTLRCSPKSGHDTVSWYQQALGQGPQFIFQYYEEEERQRGNFPDRFSGHQFPNYSSELNVNALLLGDSALYLCASSLVGQGITGELFFGEGSRLTVL.

This clone showed up just once. The genes are TRBV7-2 and TRBJ1-5, with 7 bases matching TRBD1. Germline CDR1 SGHTA, CDR2 FQGNSA. V lost 4 bases to trimming and J lost 7 bases; unmatched junction nucleotides: 7. The CDR3 covers 14 residues. The CDR3 is CASSYLTGNQPQHF. The CDR3 nucleotides are TGTGCCAGCAGCTACCTGACAGGGAACCAGCCCCAGCATTTT.

The chain combines TRBV25-1 with TRBJ2-2, with TRBD1 identical over 10 bases. This CDR3 is built from 17 residues. The V segment lost 4 bases and the J segment 6 bases; nucleotides outside the gene matches: 11. CDR1 is MGHDK, CDR2 SYGVNS, per germline. As DNA, the CDR3 is TGTGCCAGCAGTGGTCAAGGACAGGGGGATCTCCCCGGGGAGCTGTTTTTT. Protein: CASSGQGQGDLPGELFF.

This chain connects TRBV20-1 to TRBJ1-2, with a tentative D call TRBD1 (6 bases). V was shortened by 6 bases and J by 5 bases, with 10 bases between the two germline ends. The CDR3 totals 11 residues. The germline V gene has CDR1 DFQATT and CDR2 SNEGSKA (reference sequence). The CDR3 reads CSAGGAYGYTF. CDR3 nucleotide sequence: TGCAGTGCAGGGGGGGCGTATGGCTACACCTTC.

This sequence joins TRBV2 and TRBJ2-7; D may be TRBD2 (6 bases). CDR1 SNHLY and CDR2 FYNNEI come from the germline V gene. This CDR3 is 14 amino acids long. With 7 bases removed from V and 11 bases from J, the gap between germline ends came to 24 bases. CDR3 in DNA: TGTGCCAGCATCACTAGGAGTTTGAATGGGAGGAAGTACTTC. Translating gives CASITRSLNGRKYF.

The rearrangement uses TRBV18 and TRBJ2-7; possible D gene TRBD2, 6 bases. Germline CDR1 and CDR2: KGHSH and LQKENI. This CDR3 region has 13 residues. V was cut by 6 bases and J by 3 bases, with 12 bases left in between. Here the CDR3 DNA reads TGTGCCAGCTCTCCTGGGACTTACTACGAGCAGTACTTC. This translates into CASSPGTYYEQYF.

This chain connects TRBV6-1 to TRBJ2-7, with a possible D match to TRBD1 (6 bases). The CDR3 covers 15 residues. Germline lookup yields CDR1 MNHNS and CDR2 SASEGT. Trimming left V 2 bases short and J 5 bases short, with 16 bases between. CDR3 nucleotides: TGTGCCAGCAGTGAAATATCCAGGGGTAGCGACGAGCAGTACTTC. Residues: CASSEISRGSDEQYF.

The genes are TRBV7-3 and TRBJ1-2; D is uncertain. Germline CDR1 SGHTA, CDR2 FQGTGA. This CDR3 region has 14 residues. Trimming removed 2 bases at V and 2 bases at J, with 9 bases between. Here the CDR3 reads CASSLGGANYGYTF. The DNA for the CDR3 is TGTGCCAGCAGCTTAGGCGGCGCCAACTATGGCTACACCTTC. The variable domain in full, completed from reference TRBV7-3 and TRBJ1-2, reads GAGVSQTPSNKVTEKGKYVELRCDPISGHTALYWYRQSLGQGPEFLIYFQGTGAADDSGLPNDRFFAVRPEGSVSTLKIQRTERGDSAVYLCASSLGGANYGYTFGSGTRLTVV.

The chain couples TRBV5-1 to TRBJ2-1; TRBD2 aligns across 9 bases. Germline trimming cut 2 bases from V and 4 bases from J; bases unmatched to any gene: 7. CDR3 length equals 16 residues. Per germline, CDR1 SGHRS and CDR2 YFSETQ. CDR3 loop: CASSFSGGREYNEQFF. DNA for the CDR3: TGCGCCAGCAGCTTTAGCGGCGGGAGGGAATACAATGAGCAGTTCTTC.

The rearrangement links TRBV9 to TRBJ2-3; 8 bases align to TRBD2. CDR1 and CDR2 from the germline V gene are SGDLS and YYNGEE. This CDR3 spans 15 amino acids. Trimming removed 3 bases from V and 0 bases from J; junction bases left unmatched: 3. In DNA form, the CDR3 reads TGTGCCAGCAGCGGAACTAGCGGCAGCACAGATACGCAGTATTTT. Translated, it gives CASSGTSGSTDTQYF.

The chain is built from TRBV9 and TRBJ2-7, with a weak D call TRBD1 (6 bases). The germline CDR1 and CDR2 sequences are SGDLS and YYNGEE. The length of the CDR3 is 13 residues. Between the trimmed V and J ends, which lost 4 bases and 2 bases, there was a span of 10 bases. The CDR3 protein is CASSPRDTYEQYF. CDR3 DNA sequence: TGTGCCAGCAGCCCCAGGGACACCTACGAGCAGTACTTC. Complete variable domain (other parts from reference TRBV9 and TRBJ2-7): DSGVTQTPKHLITATGQRVTLRCSPRSGDLSVYWYQQSLDQGLQFLIQYYNGEERAKGNILERFSAQQFPDLHSELNLSSLELGDSALYFCASSPRDTYEQYFGPGTRLTVT.

The chain joins TRBV5-1 to TRBJ1-5; 7 bases line up with TRBD1. Germline lookup yields CDR1 SGHRS and CDR2 YFSETQ. This CDR3 is built from 14 residues. Trimming cost V 0 bases and J 9 bases; bases outside gene matches: 6. The chain's CDR3 is CASSLGQGMVPQHF. CDR3 coding DNA: TGCGCCAGCAGCTTGGGACAGGGAATGGTGCCCCAGCATTTT.

This clone is a singleton in its sample. The chain has TRBV25-1 and TRBJ2-7, with D maybe TRBD1 (6 bases). Germline CDR1 is MGHDK and CDR2 is SYGVNS. The CDR3 spans 14 residues. Deletions cut 2 bases from V and 5 bases from J, with 13 bases between. CDR3: CASSEGQGIDEQYF. CDR3 sequence (DNA): TGTGCCAGCAGTGAAGGGCAGGGGATCGACGAGCAGTACTTC.

This clone is a singleton in its sample. The identical CDR3 is also encoded by other nucleotide sequences in the sample. V usage is TRBV27 and J usage is TRBJ2-7; 7 bases map to TRBD2. The V gene end was trimmed by 0 bases and the J gene end by 2 bases; junction bases not matched to a gene: 1. Germline V lookup: CDR1 MNHEY, CDR2 SMNVEV (reference sequence). The CDR3 is made up of 14 amino acids. The CDR3 nucleotides are TGTGCCAGCAGTTTATCGGCGGGGGCCTACGAGCAGTACTTC. It encodes CASSLSAGAYEQYF.

This clone was picked up one time. The CDR3 DNA is TGTGCCAGCAGCGGGGGACAGCACTACGAGCAGTACTTC. As protein: CASSGGQHYEQYF. This sequence joins TRBV5-6 and TRBJ2-7; 7 nucleotides line up with TRBD1. The V gene end was trimmed by 4 bases and the J gene end by 3 bases; junction bases not matched to a gene: 4. This CDR3 is built from 13 residues. Germline V CDR1 and CDR2: SGHDT, YYEEEE.

The CDR3, as DNA: TGCGCCAGCAGGCCGCCGGGGACAAGACGTGGCTACACCTTC. Translated, it gives CASRPPGTRRGYTF. V usage is TRBV4-1 and J usage is TRBJ1-2; D is perhaps TRBD1 (6 bases). V gave up 6 bases and J gave up 7 bases, with 18 bases separating them. CDR1 and CDR2 from the germline V gene are MGHRA and YSYEKL. This CDR3 region has 14 residues.

The chain joins TRBV6-6 to TRBJ2-7, with D maybe TRBD2 (5 bases). The CDR3 has 13 residues. Trimming removed 0 bases at V and 2 bases at J, with 5 bases between. The germline CDR1 and CDR2 sequences are MNHNY and SVGAGI (reference sequence). DNA for the CDR3: TGTGCCAGCAGTTACTCGGGAGCCTACGAGCAGTACTTC. This translates into CASSYSGAYEQYF.

The chain joins TRBV6-5 to TRBJ2-1, with D maybe TRBD1 (6 bases). The CDR3 extends over 14 amino acids. Per germline, CDR1 MNHEY and CDR2 SVGAGI. Deletions cut 6 bases from V and 2 bases from J, with 11 bases between. The CDR3 here is CASRLQGPYNEQFF. The CDR3 DNA reads as TGTGCCAGCAGACTACAGGGACCCTACAATGAGCAGTTCTTC.

V and J are TRBV28 and TRBJ2-7; D uncertain. V shed 1 base and J shed 4 bases, with 5 bases lying between them. The length of the CDR3 is 12 residues. Germline CDR1 MDHEN, CDR2 SYDVKM. The CDR3 DNA follows: TGTGCCAGCAGTTTATCGGGTTACGAGCAGTACTTC. It encodes CASSLSGYEQYF. Complete variable domain (other parts from reference TRBV28 and TRBJ2-7): DVKVTQSSRYLVKRTGEKVFLECVQDMDHENMFWYRQDPGLGLRLIYFSYDVKMKEKGDIPEGYSVSREKKERFSLILESASTNQTSMYLCASSLSGYEQYFGPGTRLTVT.

The V gene is TRBV7-8, the J gene TRBJ1-4; 7 bases are shared with TRBD1. The germline gives CDR1 SGHVS, CDR2 FQNEAQ. The CDR3 length is 15 residues. Trimming cost V 1 base and J 5 bases; bases outside gene matches: 4. The CDR3 nucleotides read TGTGCCAGCAGCTTAGGGGACAGAGTAAATGAAAAACTGTTTTTT. Translating gives CASSLGDRVNEKLFF. The variable domain in full, with the rest retrieved from reference TRBV7-8 and TRBJ1-4, is GAGVSQSPRYKVAKRGQDVALRCDPISGHVSLFWYQQALGQGPEFLTYFQNEAQLDKSGLPSDRFFAERPEGSVSTLKIQRTQQEDSAVYLCASSLGDRVNEKLFFGSGTQLSVL.

This clone was picked up a small number of times. This chain connects TRBV11-2 to TRBJ1-1; D not resolved. In germline, CDR1 is SGHAT, CDR2 FQNNGV. The CDR3 is 13 residues long. Deletions cut 1 base from V and 1 base from J, with 4 bases between. CDR3 sequence reads: CASSLGGNTEAFF. As DNA, the CDR3 is TGTGCCAGCAGCTTAGGAGGGAACACTGAAGCTTTCTTT.

The chain links TRBV19 to TRBJ1-1; tentatively, D is TRBD1 (6 bases). This CDR3 is 15 amino acids long. CDR1 LNHDA and CDR2 SQIVND come from the germline V gene (reference sequence). The germline V and J ends were trimmed by 8 bases and 0 bases, with 16 bases remaining between them. Here the CDR3 reads CASARGGGLNTEAFF. The CDR3 nucleotides read TGTGCCAGTGCCCGGGGGGGCGGGTTGAACACTGAAGCTTTCTTT.